This paragraph reports one T cell receptor beta chain. The sample originates from a study of shared clonotypes between healthy human individuals. Study-wide context: In total, the donors were a couple of women and a few men aged 18 to 49.

The CDR3 is made up of 14 amino acids. Trimming took 5 bases from V and 3 from J; bases not matched to a gene: 5. Germline CDR1 reads LNHDA; CDR2 reads SQIVND (reference sequence). Several immunoSEQ 96-well plates shared each subset's DNA, each plate a replicate. Assay used: immunoSEQ multiplex PCR; TCRdb lists only in-frame clones, some missing. The sample shows some 2,500,000 clones, approximately 90% of them seen only once. The rearrangement joins TRBV19 to TRBJ2-7; 9 bases align to TRBD1. Source material: naive CD4+ T cells from PBMCs. The sample's subset: CD45RA+ positively selected. The receptor was isolated from a man aged 18 to 29 in good health. Some clones in this sample may be carry-over from other donors' samples. The CDR3 reads CASSPMTGGYEQYF. CDR3 coding DNA: TGTGCCAGTAGTCCAATGACAGGGGGCTACGAGCAGTACTTC.